This TCR beta chain was captured in a study of blood T cell repertoires in COVID-19. Background on the study: Donors in the United States, Italy and Spain gave samples during acute or convalescent COVID-19. From T cells, B-cell-depleted T cells, or PBMCs came the material, which was cDNA or gDNA.

V dropped 0 bases and J dropped 5 bases, with 11 bases sitting between them. This CDR3 spans 15 amino acids. Germline values: CDR1 MNHEY, CDR2 SMNVEV (reference sequence). Original handling: Estimation of nucleated cell counts was performed using reference gene primer amplification. Profiling relied on immunoSEQ multiplex PCR, and the TCRdb table lists in-frame clones only, not all of them. The V and J calls and clone size come from that table; D and trimming were worked out from the DNA. The sample includes just over 150,000 clones, over 70% of them seen just once. This chain links TRBV27 with TRBJ1-5; no reliable D call. The sequenced sample consisted of peripheral blood. This TCR derives from a man aged 55-75 years with acute or convalescent COVID-19. The CDR3 is CASSLSWATHQPQHF. CDR3 in DNA: TGTGCCAGCAGTTTATCGTGGGCGACGCATCAGCCCCAGCATTTT.